Shown below are 18 T cell receptor beta chains from a single sample sequenced in a study of shared clonotypes between healthy human individuals. Produced via immunoSEQ multiplex PCR; TCRdb's table is partial and in-frame only. The data hold about 960,000 clones, with about 80% observed a single time. Sample: memory CD4+ T cells sorted from blood. Subset meaning: CD45RA-negative fraction. Receptors were obtained from a man between 18 and 35 years old in good health.

The V call is TRBV18, the J call TRBJ1-2; TRBD1 might be the D (6 bases). Germline V lookup: CDR1 KGHSH, CDR2 LQKENI. This CDR3 has 14 residues. V gave up 5 bases and J gave up 4 bases, with 14 bases separating them. CDR3 DNA: TGTGCCAGCTCATCTACAGGGTTTCCCTATGGCTACACCTTC. Residues: CASSSTGFPYGYTF.

The CDR3 loop reads CSARPPDTQYF. The CDR3 DNA is TGCAGTGCCCGTCCCCCAGATACGCAGTATTTT. The J gene is TRBJ2-3, the V gene TRBV20-1, with D unresolved. Germline CDR1 DFQATT, CDR2 SNEGSKA (reference sequence). Trimming cost V 6 bases and J 4 bases, with 8 bases left between them. The CDR3 spans 11 residues.

This chain links TRBV5-4 with TRBJ2-2; 7 positions agree with TRBD2. The germline V gene has CDR1 SGHNT and CDR2 YYREEE (reference sequence). The length of the CDR3 is 16 residues. The V segment lost 2 bases and the J segment 1 base; nucleotides outside the gene matches: 5. The chain's CDR3 is CASSFPGGGNTGELFF. Here the CDR3 DNA reads TGTGCCAGCAGCTTTCCGGGAGGTGGGAACACCGGGGAGCTGTTTTTT.

This chain connects TRBV19 to TRBJ1-4; 12 bases line up with TRBD1. The CDR3 has 15 residues. The V gene's germline CDR1 is LNHDA and CDR2 SQIVND (reference sequence). J gave up 8 bases and V 5 bases, and 6 bases lay outside the gene matches. In DNA, the CDR3 is TGTGCCAGTAGTTCGCCGGGACAGGGGGCCGAAAAACTGTTTTTT. It codes for CASSSPGQGAEKLFF.

On this clone itself: Since a much larger clone is just one base distant, this may be a read error. The chain employs TRBV7-2 and TRBJ2-5, with 10 bases matching TRBD1. The CDR3 sequence is 14 residues long. V lost 2 bases, J lost 4 bases, and 1 base stayed unmatched. In germline, CDR1 is SGHTA, CDR2 FQGNSA. The CDR3 bases are TGTGCCAGCAGCTTAAGGACAGGGGGAGAGACCCAGTACTTC. This sequence encodes CASSLRTGGETQYF.

The gene calls are TRBV5-4 and TRBJ2-3; 15 positions match TRBD2. There are 18 residues in the CDR3. CDR1 and CDR2 from the germline V gene are SGHNT and YYREEE (reference sequence). The trim removed 5 bases at V and 3 bases at J, leaving 10 bases unmatched. The CDR3 DNA follows: TGTGCCAGCAGTCCTACGGGACTAGCGGGGGGTAGGACAGATACGCAGTATTTT. The encoded protein is CASSPTGLAGGRTDTQYF. Together with reference TRBV5-4 and TRBJ2-3, the CDR3 gives the full variable domain: ETGVTQSPTHLIKTRGQQVTLRCSSQSGHNTVSWYQQALGQGPQFIFQYYREEENGRGNFPPRFSGLQFPNYSSELNVNALELDDSALYLCASSPTGLAGGRTDTQYFGPGTRLTVL.

In the case of this clone: Sequence at one end of the junction differs from germline and may be a read error. V is TRBV7-7 and J is TRBJ2-1; D uncertain. Germline CDR1 and CDR2: SSHAT and FNYEAQ (reference sequence). The CDR3 spans 14 residues. The CDR3 sequence is CASSLETASEEQFF. CDR3 in DNA: TGTGCTAGCAGCTTAGAAACCGCGTCGGAGGAGCAGTTCTTC.

V is TRBV12-5 and J is TRBJ1-4; weak D call: TRBD1 (6 bases). The CDR3 spans 13 residues. Per the germline V gene, CDR1 is LGHNT and CDR2 is FRNRAP. Trimming pared 6 bases from V and 6 bases from J, leaving 11 bases between. This CDR3 reads CASGAQGYEKLFF. CDR3 nucleotide sequence: TGTGCTAGTGGCGCTCAGGGGTATGAAAAACTGTTTTTT.

The genes are TRBV7-2 and TRBJ2-4, with 7 bases fitting TRBD1. CDR1 SGHTA and CDR2 FQGNSA come from the germline V gene. The CDR3 runs 14 residues. The V and J ends lost 5 bases and 5 bases, in that order; junction bases with no gene match: 6. This CDR3 reads CASSRQGFQNIQYF. The CDR3 region has the DNA TGTGCCAGCAGCCGACAGGGTTTCCAAAACATTCAGTACTTC.

V usage is TRBV29-1 and J usage is TRBJ1-1; TRBD1 agrees at 7 bases. The trim removed 7 bases at V and 5 bases at J, leaving 10 bases unmatched. This CDR3 contains 13 residues. CDR1 is SQVTM, CDR2 ANQGSEA, per germline. CDR3 protein: CSGETGAGTEAFF. The CDR3 DNA reads TGCAGCGGGGAAACAGGGGCTGGGACTGAAGCTTTCTTT.

V gene TRBV6-1 combines with J gene TRBJ1-3; no definite D call. The CDR3 has 16 amino acids. The germline V and J ends were trimmed by 0 bases and 3 bases, with 12 bases remaining between them. The germline gives CDR1 MNHNS, CDR2 SASEGT. CDR3 sequence reads: CASSEAPGLVGNTIYF. The CDR3 DNA is TGTGCCAGCAGTGAAGCTCCAGGACTGGTTGGAAACACCATATATTTT.

This clone was counted once. A much larger clone sits a single nucleotide away, making a read error possible. This CDR3 is also generated by other DNA sequences in the sample. This rearrangement joins TRBV7-9 to TRBJ2-6, with no clear D. From germline, CDR1 is SEHNR and CDR2 FQNEAQ (reference sequence). The CDR3 length is 14 residues. V lost 2 bases and J 0 bases, leaving 2 bases between the germline ends. Here the CDR3 reads CASSLSSGANVLTF. In DNA, the CDR3 is TGTGCCAGCAGCTTAAGCTCTGGGGCCAACGTCCTGACTTTC.

This clone was detected ten times or more. This chain joins TRBV11-2 and TRBJ2-5, with D possibly matching TRBD2 (6 bases). The germline V and J ends were trimmed by 6 bases and 2 bases, with 19 bases remaining between them. The CDR3 is 16 amino acids. CDR1 and CDR2 from the germline V gene are SGHAT and FQNNGV. The CDR3 DNA reads TGTGCCAGCAGTCCAATGGGGGGATCCGGGCAAGAGACCCAGTACTTC. Protein: CASSPMGGSGQETQYF.

The CDR3 sequence: CASSLPSGGSTGELFF. The CDR3 nucleotides are TGTGCCAGCAGCCTGCCTAGCGGGGGGTCCACCGGGGAGCTGTTTTTT. V and J are TRBV13 and TRBJ2-2; 11 bases agree with TRBD2. Germline V CDR1 and CDR2: PRHDT, FYEKMQ (reference sequence). The CDR3 has 16 residues. J was trimmed by 4 bases and V by 5 bases; bases with no gene match: 6.

The chain combines TRBV7-8 with TRBJ1-1, with D possibly TRBD1 on 5 matching bases. This CDR3 has 14 residues. CDR1 is SGHVS and CDR2 is FQNEAQ in the germline V gene. V lost 5 bases to trimming and J lost 4 bases, with 14 bases between them. The CDR3 DNA reads as TGTGCCAGCAGCCCCAGGGAAGTGGGCACTGAAGCTTTCTTT. It encodes CASSPREVGTEAFF.

This clone was seen repeatedly, ten times or more. The CDR3 loop reads CASSLEGLEAFF. The CDR3 nucleotides are TGTGCCAGCAGCCTGGAGGGGTTGGAAGCTTTCTTT. The V gene is TRBV7-9, the J gene TRBJ1-1; TRBD1 is a possible D gene (5 bases). V was pared by 5 bases and J by 8 bases, with 12 bases between. The germline CDR1 and CDR2 sequences are SEHNR and FQNEAQ (reference sequence). The CDR3 is 12 residues long.

The CDR3 bases are TGTGCCAGCAGCCAAGTAGGAGGGAGTATCACAGATACGCAGTATTTT. Translated: CASSQVGGSITDTQYF. V gene TRBV14 combines with J gene TRBJ2-3; D perhaps matches TRBD2 (6 bases). Germline loops: CDR1 SGHDN, CDR2 FVKESK. The CDR3 length is 16 residues. V lost 1 base, J lost 2 bases, and 13 bases lay in between.

As regards this clone: Other nucleotide sequences from this sample produce the same CDR3. The J gene is TRBJ2-3, the V gene TRBV9, with a weak D call TRBD2 (5 bases). This CDR3 has 15 residues. Between the trimmed V and J ends, which lost 0 bases and 0 bases, there was a span of 8 bases. Germline CDR1 is SGDLS and CDR2 is YYNGEE. CDR3 residues: CASSVDRGSTDTQYF. The CDR3 nucleotides read TGTGCCAGCAGCGTAGACCGGGGAAGCACAGATACGCAGTATTTT. The full variable domain, in which reference TRBV9 and TRBJ2-3 provide the parts outside the CDR3, is DSGVTQTPKHLITATGQRVTLRCSPRSGDLSVYWYQQSLDQGLQFLIQYYNGEERAKGNILERFSAQQFPDLHSELNLSSLELGDSALYFCASSVDRGSTDTQYFGPGTRLTVL.